These 5 T cell receptor beta chains were sequenced from one sample in a study of T cell responses to AZD1222 COVID-19 vaccine. Repertoires were generated with immunoSEQ multiplex PCR, while TCRdb's copy carries only in-frame clones and drops some. The table lists 150,000 to 200,000 clones, 85% to 95% of them singletons. Here the sequenced sample was peripheral blood, taken on day 0 of AZD1222 vaccination. Source of these receptors: an adult in good health.

The V call is TRBV7-8, the J call TRBJ2-7; TRBD2 might be the D (6 bases). CDR1 and CDR2 from the germline V gene are SGHVS and FQNEAQ. The CDR3 is 18 residues long. Trimming cost V 3 bases and J 4 bases, with 25 bases left between them. CDR3 protein: CASSFKAAPGLWFYEQYF. The CDR3 DNA follows: TGTGCCAGCAGCTTTAAGGCGGCACCGGGACTCTGGTTTTACGAGCAGTACTTC.

V is TRBV5-6 and J is TRBJ1-5; a possible D gene is TRBD1 (6 bases). This CDR3 spans 16 amino acids. Germline CDR1 and CDR2: SGHDT and YYEEEE. The V gene lost 3 bases and the J gene lost 1 base, with 14 bases spanning the gap. The CDR3 protein is CASSSLGGGSNQPQHF. CDR3 nucleotide sequence: TGTGCCAGCAGCTCGCTCGGAGGGGGGAGCAATCAGCCCCAGCATTTT. Drawing the rest from reference TRBV5-6 and TRBJ1-5, the complete variable domain is DAGVTQSPTHLIKTRGQQVTLRCSPKSGHDTVSWYQQALGQGPQFIFQYYEEEERQRGNFPDRFSGHQFPNYSSELNVNALLLGDSALYLCASSSLGGGSNQPQHFGDGTRLSIL.

The V gene is TRBV6-5, the J gene TRBJ1-1, with TRBD1 as a possible D gene (6 bases). The CDR3 is made up of 14 amino acids. V was clipped by 6 bases and J by 4 bases, with 15 bases between them. The V gene's germline CDR1 is MNHEY and CDR2 SVGAGI. CDR3: CASRAGDMGTEAFF. DNA for the CDR3: TGTGCCAGCAGGGCAGGGGATATGGGCACTGAAGCTTTCTTT.

The J gene is TRBJ1-2, the V gene TRBV28, with unresolved D. CDR1 is MDHEN and CDR2 is SYDVKM in the germline V gene. This CDR3 is 14 amino acids long. Trimming removed 6 bases from V and 6 bases from J, with 17 bases in between. The CDR3 sequence is CASSPTWRPNGYTF. The CDR3 DNA sequence: TGTGCCAGCAGCCCCACGTGGCGGCCTAATGGCTACACCTTC.

Comment on this clone: Other DNA sequences in this sample translate to the same CDR3. The V and J genes are TRBV4-1 and TRBJ1-2; no reliable D call. Germline-derived CDR1 and CDR2 are MGHRA and YSYEKL. Trimming pared 0 bases from V and 4 bases from J, leaving 21 bases between. CDR3 length equals 18 residues. CDR3 region: CASSQDRSEWQKLYGYTF. CDR3 in DNA: TGCGCCAGCAGCCAAGATCGCTCTGAGTGGCAGAAACTCTATGGCTACACCTTC.